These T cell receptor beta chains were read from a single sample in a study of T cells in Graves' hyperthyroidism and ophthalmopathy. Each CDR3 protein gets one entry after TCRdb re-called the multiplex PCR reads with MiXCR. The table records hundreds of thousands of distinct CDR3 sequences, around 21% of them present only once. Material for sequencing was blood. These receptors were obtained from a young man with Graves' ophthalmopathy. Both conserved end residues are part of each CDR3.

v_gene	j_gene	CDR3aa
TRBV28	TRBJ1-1	CASSLGVGNTEAFF
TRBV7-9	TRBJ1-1	CASSLGQAVRLDTEAFF
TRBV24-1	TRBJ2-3	CAISKAGLAGYTDTQYF
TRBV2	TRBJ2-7	CASGKDRGYEQYF
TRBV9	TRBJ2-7	CASSPKGDLAYEQYF
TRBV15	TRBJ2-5	CATSREGQGLETQYF
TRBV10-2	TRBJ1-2	CASSPKGTRAGYTF
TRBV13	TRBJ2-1	CASSLTGGYNEQFF
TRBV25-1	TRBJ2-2	CASSTPRGTRGVGELFF
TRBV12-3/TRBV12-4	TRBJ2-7	CASSDRGLALGNYEQYF
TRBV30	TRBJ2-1	CAWKGRVTSGEYNEQFF
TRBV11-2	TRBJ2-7	CASSRQLYYEQYF
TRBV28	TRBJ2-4	CASRGRLGGRGIQYF
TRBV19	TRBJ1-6	CASTQGGNSPLHF
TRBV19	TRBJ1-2	CASSIPRQGAPGYTF
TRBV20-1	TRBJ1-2	CSASLQGMSGYGYTF
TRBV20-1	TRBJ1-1	CSSVVAEAFF
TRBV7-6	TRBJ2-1	CASSQRLTSGTREQFF
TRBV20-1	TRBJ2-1	CSPGQLTHNEQFF
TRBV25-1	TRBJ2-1	CASSDPASGSSYNEQFF